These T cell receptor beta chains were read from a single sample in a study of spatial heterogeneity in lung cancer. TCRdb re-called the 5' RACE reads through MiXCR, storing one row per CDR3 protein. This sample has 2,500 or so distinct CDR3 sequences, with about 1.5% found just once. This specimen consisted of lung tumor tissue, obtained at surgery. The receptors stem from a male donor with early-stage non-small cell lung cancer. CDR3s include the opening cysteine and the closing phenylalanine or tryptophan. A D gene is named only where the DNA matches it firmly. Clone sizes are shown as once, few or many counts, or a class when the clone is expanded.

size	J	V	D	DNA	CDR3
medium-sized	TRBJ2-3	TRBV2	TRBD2	TGTGCCAGCAGTGAAGCGCGGGGGCTAGCGGGAGAGGCAGATACGCAGTATTTT	CASSEARGLAGEADTQYF
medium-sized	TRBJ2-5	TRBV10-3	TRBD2	TGTGCCATCAGTGAAGTAGCGGGAGCGCAAGAGACCCAGTACTTC	CAISEVAGAQETQYF
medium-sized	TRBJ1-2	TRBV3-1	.	TGTGCCAGCAGGGGAGGGGTGGATGGCTACACCTTC	CASRGGVDGYTF
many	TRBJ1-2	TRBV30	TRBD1	TGTGCCTGGAGAGGACAGGGGGCTGGGGGCTACACCTTC	CAWRGQGAGGYTF
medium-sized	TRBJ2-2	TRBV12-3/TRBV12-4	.	TGTGCCAGCAGTTTTGGCCCCGGGGAGCTGTTTTTT	CASSFGPGELFF
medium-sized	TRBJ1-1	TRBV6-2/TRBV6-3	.	TGTGCCAGCAGTTTAGGAGGGGGGAACACTGAAGCTTTCTTT	CASSLGGGNTEAFF
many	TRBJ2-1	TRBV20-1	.	TGCAGTGCTACGGTGTCCTACAATGAGCAGTTCTTC	CSATVSYNEQFF
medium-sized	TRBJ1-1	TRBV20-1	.	TGCAGTGCTAGCCCAGGGACTGAAGCTTTCTTT	CSASPGTEAFF
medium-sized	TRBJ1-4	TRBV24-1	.	TGTGCCACCAGTGATCCCAGGGCGAGGGATGAAAAACTGTTTTTT	CATSDPRARDEKLFF
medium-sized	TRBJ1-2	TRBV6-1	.	TGTGCCAGCAGTATGGACGGATTTTATGGCTACACCTTC	CASSMDGFYGYTF
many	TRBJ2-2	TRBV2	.	TGTGCCAGCAGTGTACGTCTAACCGGGGAGCTGTTTTTT	CASSVRLTGELFF
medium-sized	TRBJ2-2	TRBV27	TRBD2	TGTGCCAGCAGTTTAGCGGGAGGTTACACCGGGGAGCTGTTTTTT	CASSLAGGYTGELFF
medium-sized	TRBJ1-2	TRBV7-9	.	TGTGCCAGCAGCTTAGGGTTTTTGGACTATGGCTACACCTTC	CASSLGFLDYGYTF
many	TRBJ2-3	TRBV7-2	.	TGTGCCAGCAGCTTTAAAGATACGCAGTATTTT	CASSFKDTQYF
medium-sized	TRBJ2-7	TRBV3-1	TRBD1	TGTGCCAGCAGGGCCGCAGACAGGGGACCCGAGCAGTACTTC	CASRAADRGPEQYF
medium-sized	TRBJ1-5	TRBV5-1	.	TGCGCCAGCAGCTTTGGTACCGGGCAGCCCCAGCATTTT	CASSFGTGQPQHF
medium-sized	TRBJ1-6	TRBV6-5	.	TGTGCCAGCAGACTGGGACGGGGGCCTTCACCCCTCCACTTT	CASRLGRGPSPLHF
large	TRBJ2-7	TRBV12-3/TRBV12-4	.	TGTGCCAGCAGTTTAAAACACGAGCAGTACTTC	CASSLKHEQYF
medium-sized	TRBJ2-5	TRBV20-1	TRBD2	TGCAGTGCCGGAACTAGCGGGGGTCGAGAGACCCAGTACTTC	CSAGTSGGRETQYF
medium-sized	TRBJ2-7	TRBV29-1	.	TGCAGCGTTGAAGACGGAGACGACGAGCAGTACTTC	CSVEDGDDEQYF
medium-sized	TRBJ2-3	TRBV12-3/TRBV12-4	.	TGTGCCAGCAGTTTAGCGGGGACAGATACGCAGTATTTT	CASSLAGTDTQYF
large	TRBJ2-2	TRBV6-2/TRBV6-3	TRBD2	TGTGCCAGCAGGATGAGCGGGGGGGCCTCCGGGGAGCTGTTTTTT	CASRMSGGASGELFF
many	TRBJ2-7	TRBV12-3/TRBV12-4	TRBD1	TGTGCCAGCAGCCCCCCAGGGGGCGGGTTCGAGCAGTACTTC	CASSPPGGGFEQYF
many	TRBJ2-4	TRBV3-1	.	TGTGCCAGCAGCCAAGATCTGACCTTAGCCAAAAACATTCAGTACTTC	CASSQDLTLAKNIQYF
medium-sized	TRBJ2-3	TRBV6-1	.	TGTGCCAATACAACAGGGTCGCTCGCAGATACGCAGTATTTT	CANTTGSLADTQYF
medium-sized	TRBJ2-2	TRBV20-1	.	TGCAGTGCTAGAGATTCGGCGGGGGCGCCCGGGGAGCTGTTTTTT	CSARDSAGAPGELFF
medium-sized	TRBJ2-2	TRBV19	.	TGTGCCAGCTTCAACGGGAACCAACTTAACACCGGGGAGCTGTTTTTT	CASFNGNQLNTGELFF
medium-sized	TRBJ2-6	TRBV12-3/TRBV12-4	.	TGTGCCAGCAGTAAAAAGGTCAACGTCCTGACTTTC	CASSKKVNVLTF
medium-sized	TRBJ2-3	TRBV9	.	TGTGCCAGCAGCACCACTTTAGCCCACACAGATACGCAGTATTTT	CASSTTLAHTDTQYF
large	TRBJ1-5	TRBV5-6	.	TGTGCCAGCAGCCCTGGGAGGGGCAATCAGCCCCAGCATTTT	CASSPGRGNQPQHF
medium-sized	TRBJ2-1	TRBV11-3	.	TGTGCCAGCAGCCTATCGGGGACGCATACCTACAATGAGCAGTTCTTC	CASSLSGTHTYNEQFF
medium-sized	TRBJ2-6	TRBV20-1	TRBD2	TGCAGTGCTAGTTCAGGACTAGCGGGAGGTGAAGGGGCCAACGTCCTGACTTTC	CSASSGLAGGEGANVLTF
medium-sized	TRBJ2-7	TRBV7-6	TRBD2	TGTGCCAGCAGTCCTCGGGGGAGGGAGTACTACGAGCAGTACTTC	CASSPRGREYYEQYF
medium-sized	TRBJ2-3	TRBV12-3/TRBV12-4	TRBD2	TGTGCCACCCGACCCCAACTAGCGGGGGGGCCTCCGGATACGCAGTATTTT	CATRPQLAGGPPDTQYF
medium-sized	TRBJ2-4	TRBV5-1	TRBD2	TGCGCCAGCAGCTGGTCTGGCGGGAGGGAAAACATTCAGTACTTC	CASSWSGGRENIQYF
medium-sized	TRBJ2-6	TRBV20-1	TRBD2	TGCAGTGCAGATGCGGGGGGAACTGGGGCCAACGTCCTGACTTTC	CSADAGGTGANVLTF
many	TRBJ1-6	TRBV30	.	TGTGCCTGGAGGGGACTTTGGGGAGCACCCCTCCACTTT	CAWRGLWGAPLHF
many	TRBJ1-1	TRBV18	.	TGTGCCAGCTCCCCGTCTGAGGCGACTGAAGCTTTCTTT	CASSPSEATEAFF
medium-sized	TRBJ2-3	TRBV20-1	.	TGCAGTGCGAGCGGGACAGACCGACTAGGCACAGATACGCAGTATTTT	CSASGTDRLGTDTQYF
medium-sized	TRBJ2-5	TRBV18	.	TGTGCCAGCTCAGACAATCAAGAGACCCAGTACTTC	CASSDNQETQYF
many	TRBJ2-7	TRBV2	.	TGTGCCAGCGTGCGGGGTACCTACGAGCAGTACTTC	CASVRGTYEQYF
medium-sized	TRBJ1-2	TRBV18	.	TGTGCCAGCTCACCAACTCAAAGAGGGGGTTACGGTGGCTACACCTTC	CASSPTQRGGYGGYTF
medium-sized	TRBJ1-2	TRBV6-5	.	TGTGCCAGCAGTTACTCCTCAGGGCGTATGGGCTACACCTTC	CASSYSSGRMGYTF
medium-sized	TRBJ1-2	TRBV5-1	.	TGCGCCAGCAGCTTGGAGGGCCAAGCTTATGGCTACACCTTC	CASSLEGQAYGYTF
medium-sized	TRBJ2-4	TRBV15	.	TGTGCCACCCGGTCAAAGGGGGGGCCCGCCAAAAACATTCAGTACTTC	CATRSKGGPAKNIQYF
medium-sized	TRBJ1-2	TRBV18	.	TGTGCCAGCTCACCAGGAAGTAACTATGGCTACACCTTC	CASSPGSNYGYTF
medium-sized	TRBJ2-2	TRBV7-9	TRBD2	TGTGCCAGCAGCCCAACTCCGGGGGAGGGCGCGAACACCGGGGAGCTGTTTTTT	CASSPTPGEGANTGELFF
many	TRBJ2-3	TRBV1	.	TGCACCAGCAGCCAAGCAGGACTAGCGGCGCAGTATTTT	CTSSQAGLAAQYF
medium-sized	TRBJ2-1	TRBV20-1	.	TGCAGTGCTAGAGGGGTGGGCCGCGGCAATGAGCAGTTCTTC	CSARGVGRGNEQFF
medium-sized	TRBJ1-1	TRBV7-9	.	TGTGCCAGCAGCTTATGGTCAGCTCGGGACACTGAAGCTTTCTTT	CASSLWSARDTEAFF
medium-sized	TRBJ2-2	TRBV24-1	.	TGTGCCACCAGTGACCCCAGGAGTAGCGGGAACACCGGGGAGCTGTTTTTT	CATSDPRSSGNTGELFF
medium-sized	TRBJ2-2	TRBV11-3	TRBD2	TGTGCCAGCAGCCGGGGACTAGCGGGAGCCGCGAACACCGGGGAGCTGTTTTTT	CASSRGLAGAANTGELFF
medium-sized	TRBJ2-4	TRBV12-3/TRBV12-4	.	TGTGCCAGCAGTTTAAGGGACGGTGCCAAAAACATTCAGTACTTC	CASSLRDGAKNIQYF